The 18 T cell receptor beta chains below were found in one sample sequenced in a study of shared clonotypes between healthy human individuals. The assay was immunoSEQ multiplex PCR, and TCRdb's table has in-frame clones only and misses some. The sample has approximately 330,000 clones, less than 75% seen once. The sequenced sample consisted of memory CD4+ T cells sorted from blood. As to subset: CD45RA-negative fraction. The receptors were gathered from a man aged 25-45 years in good health.

The V call is TRBV29-1, the J call TRBJ2-1, with a possible D match to TRBD2 (6 bases). The CDR3 totals 16 residues. V lost 1 base, J lost 0 bases, and 13 bases lay in between. CDR1 SQVTM and CDR2 ANQGSEA come from the germline V gene. As DNA, the CDR3 is TGCAGCGTTGAAGTTGGACGGGGGAGCTCCTACAATGAGCAGTTCTTC. Translating it yields CSVEVGRGSSYNEQFF.

The chain joins TRBV19 to TRBJ2-2; D not resolved. V lost 6 bases to trimming and J lost 1 base, with 6 bases between them. The CDR3 has 13 amino acids. Per germline, CDR1 LNHDA and CDR2 SQIVND (reference sequence). CDR3 sequence (DNA): TGTGCCAGTAGACCTGGGAACACCGGGGAGCTGTTTTTT. It codes for CASRPGNTGELFF.

The chain carries TRBV28 and TRBJ1-5; 8 nucleotides align to TRBD1. Germline-derived CDR1 and CDR2 are MDHEN and SYDVKM. V lost 5 bases, J lost 6 bases, and 6 bases stayed unmatched. The CDR3 is 14 residues long. The CDR3 coding sequence is TGTGCCAGCAGTACAAGAGGGACAGGTCAGCCCCAGCATTTT. It encodes CASSTRGTGQPQHF. Looking up the rest from reference TRBV28 and TRBJ1-5 gives the full variable domain: DVKVTQSSRYLVKRTGEKVFLECVQDMDHENMFWYRQDPGLGLRLIYFSYDVKMKEKGDIPEGYSVSREKKERFSLILESASTNQTSMYLCASSTRGTGQPQHFGDGTRLSIL.

V and J are TRBV7-9 and TRBJ2-2; 8 nucleotides agree with TRBD1. The CDR3 sequence is 15 residues long. Unmatched junction bases numbered 12, after V lost 8 bases and J lost 7 bases. Germline V gives CDR1 SEHNR, CDR2 FQNEAQ (reference sequence). CDR3 in DNA: TGTGCCAGCTACTACTCAGGGGGCGCGATCGGGGAGCTGTTTTTT. Amino acids: CASYYSGGAIGELFF.

The chain recombines TRBV6-5 with TRBJ1-2, with a possible D match to TRBD1 (5 bases). Trimming cost V 10 bases and J 2 bases, with 11 bases left between them. Per the germline V gene, CDR1 is MNHEY and CDR2 is SVGAGI. This CDR3 has 12 residues. CDR3 in DNA: TGTGCCATTGGAGGGGAAAACTATGGCTACACCTTC. Translating gives CAIGGENYGYTF.

This rearrangement joins TRBV6-1 to TRBJ2-2; no definite D call. Per germline, CDR1 MNHNS and CDR2 SASEGT. Trimming stripped 6 bases from V and 6 bases from J, with 8 bases between. CDR3 size: 12 residues. The chain's CDR3 is CASSPRPGELFF. The CDR3 DNA follows: TGTGCCAGCAGCCCACGCCCCGGGGAGCTGTTTTTT.

V is TRBV5-4 and J is TRBJ2-7, with TRBD1 matching 7 bases. Germline V lookup: CDR1 SGHNT, CDR2 YYREEE (reference sequence). CDR3 length: 17 amino acids. V dropped 0 bases and J dropped 6; count of bases not matched to a gene: 15. The CDR3 protein is CASSLDLMTGPWIEQYF. The CDR3 nucleotides read TGTGCCAGCAGCTTGGACCTGATGACAGGGCCCTGGATCGAGCAGTACTTC.

The CDR3, as DNA: TGTGCCAGCAGCTTGAACGAGAACACCGGGGAGCTGTTTTTT. Translating gives CASSLNENTGELFF. The chain has TRBV7-6 and TRBJ2-2, with D unresolved. V lost 3 bases, J lost 1 base, and 6 bases lay in between. There are 14 residues in the CDR3. The V gene's germline CDR1 is SGHVS and CDR2 FNYEAQ.

The chain has TRBV28 and TRBJ2-2, with D perhaps being TRBD1 or TRBD2 (6 bases each). The V end was cut by 6 bases, the J end by 6 bases, with 17 bases between. There are 15 residues in the CDR3. In germline, CDR1 is MDHEN, CDR2 SYDVKM. The DNA of the CDR3 is TGTGCCAGCAGACAGCAGGGGAGGATAGCCGGGGAGCTGTTTTTT. Translated: CASRQQGRIAGELFF.

Ten or more counts support this clone. The gene calls are TRBV5-1 and TRBJ2-1; 9 bases align to TRBD2. The CDR3 runs 16 residues. The germline CDR1 and CDR2 sequences are SGHRS and YFSETQ. V dropped 0 bases and J dropped 5; count of bases not matched to a gene: 6. This CDR3 reads CASSLAGSGSHNEQFF. CDR3 DNA: TGCGCCAGCAGCTTGGCCGGTAGCGGGAGCCACAATGAGCAGTTCTTC.

The chain combines TRBV28 with TRBJ1-1; weak D call: TRBD1 (5 bases). CDR3 length: 15 residues. Trimming cost V 5 bases and J 0 bases, with 13 bases left between them. Germline assignment: CDR1 MDHEN and CDR2 SYDVKM. In nucleotides, the CDR3 is TGTGCCAGCAGTCCCCCCCGGGGCTTGAACACTGAAGCTTTCTTT. Translation: CASSPPRGLNTEAFF.

The chain uses TRBV28 and TRBJ2-7; 8 bases are a match to TRBD1. The CDR3 has 16 amino acids. CDR1 and CDR2 (germline): MDHEN, SYDVKM. V lost 4 bases to trimming and J lost 0 bases; unmatched junction nucleotides: 8. CDR3 nucleotides: TGTGCCAGCAGTTCCTCAGGGGGCCCGGGCTCCTACGAGCAGTACTTC. It translates to CASSSSGGPGSYEQYF.

This chain connects TRBV2 to TRBJ2-3; TRBD2 aligns across 8 bases. The CDR3 sequence is 17 residues long. Germline assignment: CDR1 SNHLY and CDR2 FYNNEI. V lost 5 bases, J lost 1 base, and 11 bases stayed unmatched. DNA for the CDR3: TGTGCCAGCAGTCGTAGCGGGACATCATTAGGCACAGATACGCAGTATTTT. It codes for CASSRSGTSLGTDTQYF.

This chain connects TRBV4-1 to TRBJ2-2; TRBD2 matches 16 bases. From germline, CDR1 is MGHRA and CDR2 YSYEKL. This CDR3 comprises 21 residues. V gave up 5 bases and J gave up 1 base; unmatched junction bases: 13. In nucleotides, the CDR3 is TGCGCCAGCAGCTCCCCCGGCCTGGGACTAGCGGGAGGGAGGAACACCGGGGAGCTGTTTTTT. Protein product: CASSSPGLGLAGGRNTGELFF.

The rearrangement joins TRBV6-1 to TRBJ1-4, with 8 bases matching TRBD1. CDR1 and CDR2 from the germline V gene are MNHNS and SASEGT. The CDR3 contains 16 residues. V shed 4 bases and J 0 bases; nucleotides not matched to a gene: 4. The CDR3 sequence: CASSGQGLATNEKLFF. DNA of the CDR3: TGTGCCAGCAGTGGACAGGGGTTGGCAACTAATGAAAAACTGTTTTTT.

CDR3 in DNA: TGTGCCAGCACCCGCGGGGCGCAGAACACCGGGGAGCTGTTTTTT. It is translated as CASTRGAQNTGELFF. The chain uses TRBV6-5 and TRBJ2-2, with D maybe TRBD2 (6 bases). V lost 7 bases, J lost 1 base, and 13 bases lay in between. Germline CDR1 reads MNHEY; CDR2 reads SVGAGI. The CDR3 covers 15 residues.

This clone was recorded a few times. This chain joins TRBV2 and TRBJ2-2, with a possible D match to TRBD1 (5 bases). Trimming cost V 6 bases and J 5 bases, with 19 bases left between them. Per germline, CDR1 SNHLY and CDR2 FYNNEI. The CDR3 covers 16 residues. The CDR3 loop reads CASRRGTTVLTGELFF. CDR3 coding DNA: TGTGCCAGCAGAAGGGGAACGACAGTTTTAACCGGGGAGCTGTTTTTT.

Points on this clone: Other DNA sequences of this sample code for an identical CDR3. The V gene is TRBV14, the J gene TRBJ1-2; no clear D. V shed 1 base and J shed 2 bases, with 2 bases lying between them. CDR1 and CDR2 from the germline V gene are SGHDN and FVKESK. CDR3 length: 12 amino acids. CDR3 nucleotides: TGTGCCAGCAGCCAAGCGAACTATGGCTACACCTTC. Translated: CASSQANYGYTF. The full variable domain, its missing parts supplied by reference TRBV14 and TRBJ1-2, is EAGVTQFPSHSVIEKGQTVTLRCDPISGHDNLYWYRRVMGKEIKFLLHFVKESKQDESGMPNNRFLAERTGGTYSTLKVQPAELEDSGVYFCASSQANYGYTFGSGTRLTVV.